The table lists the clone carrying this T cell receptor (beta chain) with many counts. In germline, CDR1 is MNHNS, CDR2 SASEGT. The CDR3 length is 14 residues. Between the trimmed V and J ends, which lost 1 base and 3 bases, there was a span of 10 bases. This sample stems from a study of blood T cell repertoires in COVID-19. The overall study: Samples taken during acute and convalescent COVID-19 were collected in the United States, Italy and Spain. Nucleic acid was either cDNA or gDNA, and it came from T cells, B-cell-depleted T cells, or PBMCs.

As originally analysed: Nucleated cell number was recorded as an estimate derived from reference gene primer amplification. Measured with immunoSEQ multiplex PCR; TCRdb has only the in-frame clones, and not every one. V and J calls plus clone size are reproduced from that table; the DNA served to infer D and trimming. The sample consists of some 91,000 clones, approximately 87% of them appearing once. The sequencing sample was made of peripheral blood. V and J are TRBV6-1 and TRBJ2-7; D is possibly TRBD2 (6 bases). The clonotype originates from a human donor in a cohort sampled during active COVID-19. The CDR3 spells CASSEVGGSYEQYF. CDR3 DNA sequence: TGTGCCAGCAGTGAAGTGGGGGGAAGCTACGAGCAGTACTTC.